The present T cell receptor beta chain was sequenced within a study of cytomegalovirus exposure and HLA in healthy donors. Study findings and constraints: The availability of immune exposure information extended only to CMV serostatus. Researchers reportedly found TCR beta sequences accurately predicted most subjects' HLA-A and HLA-B alleles. An apparent linkage of common viral pathogens to several of the most significant clusters emerged in a later analysis. CMV antigen specificity of three CMV-associated chains was confirmed in vitro.

This CDR3 has 16 amino acids. PCR was performed using 60 Vbeta and 13 Jbeta primers. Sequencing was performed with immunoSEQ multiplex PCR; in TCRdb, only in-frame clones are kept and a portion is missing. Counted here are about 200,000 clones, 75% to 90% occurring once; the ten biggest clones make up roughly 0.34%. As concerns this clone: Antigen specificity is unknown.

V is TRBV21-1 and J is TRBJ2-7; the table assigns TRBD2, which was not confirmed against the DNA. TRBV21-1 is termed a pseudogene. This clonotype was obtained from a woman under 40 in good health and CMV-seronegative. Sequencing was carried out using PBMCs. The CDR3 loop is CASSSHPGLAACEQYF. DNA of the CDR3: TGTGCCAGCAGCTCCCACCCCGGACTAGCGGCTTGCGAGCAGTACTTC.